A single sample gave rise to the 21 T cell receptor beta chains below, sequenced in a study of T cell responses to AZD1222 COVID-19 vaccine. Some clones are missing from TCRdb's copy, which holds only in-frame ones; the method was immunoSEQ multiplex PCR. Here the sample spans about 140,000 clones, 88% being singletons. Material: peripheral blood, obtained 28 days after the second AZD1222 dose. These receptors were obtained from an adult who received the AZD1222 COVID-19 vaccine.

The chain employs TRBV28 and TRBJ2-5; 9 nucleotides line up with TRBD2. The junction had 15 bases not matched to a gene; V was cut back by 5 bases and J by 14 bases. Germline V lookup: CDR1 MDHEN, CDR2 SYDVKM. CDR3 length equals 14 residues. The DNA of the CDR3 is TGTGCCAGCAGTCTAACCGGGACTAGCTCTGTGGGTTACTTC. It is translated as CASSLTGTSSVGYF.

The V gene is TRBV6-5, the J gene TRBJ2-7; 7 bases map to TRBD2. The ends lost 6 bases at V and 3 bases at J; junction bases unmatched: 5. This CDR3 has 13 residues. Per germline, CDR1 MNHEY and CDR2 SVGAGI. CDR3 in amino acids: CASRRGGVYEQYF. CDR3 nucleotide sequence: TGTGCCAGCAGACGTGGGGGGGTCTACGAGCAGTACTTC.

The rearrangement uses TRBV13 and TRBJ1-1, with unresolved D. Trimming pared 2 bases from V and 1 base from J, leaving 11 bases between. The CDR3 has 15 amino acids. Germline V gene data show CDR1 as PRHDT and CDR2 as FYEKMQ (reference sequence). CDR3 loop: CASSLTVGSNTEAFF. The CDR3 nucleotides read TGTGCCAGCAGCTTAACGGTTGGGTCGAACACTGAAGCTTTCTTT.

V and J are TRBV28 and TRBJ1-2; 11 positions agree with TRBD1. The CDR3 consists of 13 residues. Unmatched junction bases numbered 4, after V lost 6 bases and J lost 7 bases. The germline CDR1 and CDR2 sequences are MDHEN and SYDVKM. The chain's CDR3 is CASRGDRGFGYTF. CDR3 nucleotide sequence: TGTGCCAGCAGAGGGGACAGGGGGTTTGGCTACACCTTC.

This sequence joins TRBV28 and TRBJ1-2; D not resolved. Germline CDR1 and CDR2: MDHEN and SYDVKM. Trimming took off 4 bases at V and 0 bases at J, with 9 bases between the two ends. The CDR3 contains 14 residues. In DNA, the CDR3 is TGTGCCAGCAGTTCGGCAGGAGCTAACTATGGCTACACCTTC. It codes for CASSSAGANYGYTF.

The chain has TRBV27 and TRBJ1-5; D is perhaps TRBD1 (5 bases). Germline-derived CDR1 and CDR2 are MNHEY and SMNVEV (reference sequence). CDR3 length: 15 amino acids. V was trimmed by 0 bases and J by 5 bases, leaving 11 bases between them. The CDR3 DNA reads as TGTGCCAGCAGTTTATCCCGCGGGGGATATCAGCCCCAGCATTTT. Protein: CASSLSRGGYQPQHF.

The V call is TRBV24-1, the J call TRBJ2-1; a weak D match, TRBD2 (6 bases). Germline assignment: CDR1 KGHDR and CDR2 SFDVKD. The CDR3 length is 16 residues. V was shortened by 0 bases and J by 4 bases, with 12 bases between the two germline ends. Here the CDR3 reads CATSDLSGRDYNEQFF. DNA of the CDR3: TGTGCCACCAGTGATTTGTCGGGGCGGGATTACAATGAGCAGTTCTTC.

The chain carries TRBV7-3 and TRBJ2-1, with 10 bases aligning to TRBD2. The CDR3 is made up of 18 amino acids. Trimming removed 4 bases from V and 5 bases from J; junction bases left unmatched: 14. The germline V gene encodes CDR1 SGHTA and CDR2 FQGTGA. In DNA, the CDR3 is TGTGCCAGCAGCTCCTTTGCCACCCAGCGGGAGGGGGACAATGAGCAGTTCTTC. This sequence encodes CASSSFATQREGDNEQFF.

The CDR3 bases are TGTGCCAGCAGCCGAGTATGGGGGGCGGATGGCACAGATACGCAGTATTTT. Protein: CASSRVWGADGTDTQYF. The chain uses TRBV3-1 (or the pseudogene TRBV3-2) and TRBJ2-3; D possibly matches TRBD1 or TRBD2 (6 bases each). CDR1 is LGHDT, CDR2 YNNKEL, per germline (reference sequence). CDR3 length: 17 amino acids. The germline V and J ends were trimmed by 4 bases and 1 base, with 18 bases remaining between them.

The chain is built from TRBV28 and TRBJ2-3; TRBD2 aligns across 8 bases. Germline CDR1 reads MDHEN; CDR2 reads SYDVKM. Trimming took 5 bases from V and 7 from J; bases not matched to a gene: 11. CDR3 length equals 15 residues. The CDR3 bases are TGTGCCAGCAGTCCGGGGGGGAGGCTTTTGAATACGCAGTATTTT. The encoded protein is CASSPGGRLLNTQYF.

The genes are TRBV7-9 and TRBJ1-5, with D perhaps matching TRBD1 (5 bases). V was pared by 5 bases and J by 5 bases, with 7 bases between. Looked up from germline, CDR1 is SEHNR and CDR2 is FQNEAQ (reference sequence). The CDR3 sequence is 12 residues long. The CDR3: CASSRGDQPQHF. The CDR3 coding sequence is TGTGCCAGCAGCCGGGGGGATCAGCCCCAGCATTTT. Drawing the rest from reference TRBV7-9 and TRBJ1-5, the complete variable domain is DTGVSQNPRHKITKRGQNVTFRCDPISEHNRLYWYRQTLGQGPEFLTYFQNEAQLEKSRLLSDRFSAERPKGSFSTLEIQRTEQGDSAMYLCASSRGDQPQHFGDGTRLSIL.

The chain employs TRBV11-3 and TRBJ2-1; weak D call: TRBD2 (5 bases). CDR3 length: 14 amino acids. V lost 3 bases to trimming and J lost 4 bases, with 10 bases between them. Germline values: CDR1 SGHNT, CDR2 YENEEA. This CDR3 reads CASSLGAAYNEQFF. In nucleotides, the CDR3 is TGTGCCAGCAGCTTGGGAGCGGCTTACAATGAGCAGTTCTTC.

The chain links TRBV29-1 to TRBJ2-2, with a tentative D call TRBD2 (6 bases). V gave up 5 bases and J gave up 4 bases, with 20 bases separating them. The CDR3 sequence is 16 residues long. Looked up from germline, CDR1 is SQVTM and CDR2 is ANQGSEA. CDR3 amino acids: CSVISQITAGTGELFF. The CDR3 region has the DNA TGCAGCGTTATATCCCAAATCACAGCGGGCACCGGGGAGCTGTTTTTT.

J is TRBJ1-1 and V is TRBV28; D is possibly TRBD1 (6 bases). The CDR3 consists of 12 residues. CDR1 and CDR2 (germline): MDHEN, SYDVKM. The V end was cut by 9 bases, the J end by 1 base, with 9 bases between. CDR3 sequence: CARGGQNTEAFF. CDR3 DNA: TGTGCCAGAGGGGGACAGAACACTGAAGCTTTCTTT.

The CDR3 protein is CASSLGSGASQFF. CDR3 coding DNA: TGCGCCAGCAGCTTGGGTAGCGGGGCATCGCAGTTCTTC. The rearrangement uses TRBV5-1 and TRBJ2-1, with TRBD2 matching over 8 bases. Trimming removed 0 bases from V and 12 bases from J; junction bases left unmatched: 5. Germline V gene data show CDR1 as SGHRS and CDR2 as YFSETQ. This CDR3 is built from 13 residues.

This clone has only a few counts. Here the CDR3 reads CASSFPGSRAGELFF. CDR3 DNA: TGTGCCAGCAGCTTCCCGGGTTCTCGGGCCGGGGAGCTGTTTTTT. The chain combines TRBV5-8 with TRBJ2-2; D is uncertain. Germline assignment: CDR1 SGHTS and CDR2 YDEGEE. CDR3 length: 15 amino acids. Trimming pared 2 bases from V and 6 bases from J, leaving 14 bases between.

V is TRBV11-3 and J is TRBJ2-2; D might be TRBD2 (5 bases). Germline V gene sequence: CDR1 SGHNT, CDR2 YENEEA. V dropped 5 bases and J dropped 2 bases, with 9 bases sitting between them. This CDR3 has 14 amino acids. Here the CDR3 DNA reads TGTGCCAGCAGCCGCCGGGGTAACACCGGGGAGCTGTTTTTT. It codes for CASSRRGNTGELFF.

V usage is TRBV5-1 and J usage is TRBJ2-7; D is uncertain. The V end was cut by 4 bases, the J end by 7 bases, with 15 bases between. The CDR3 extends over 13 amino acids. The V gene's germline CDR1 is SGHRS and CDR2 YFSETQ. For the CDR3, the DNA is TGCGCCAGCAGCCAAGGTGTGGCGCTTGAGCAGTACTTC. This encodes CASSQGVALEQYF.

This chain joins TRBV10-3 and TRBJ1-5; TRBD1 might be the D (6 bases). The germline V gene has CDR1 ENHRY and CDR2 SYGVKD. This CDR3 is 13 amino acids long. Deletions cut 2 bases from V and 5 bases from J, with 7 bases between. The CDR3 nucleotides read TGTGCCATCAGTGAGAGGGGGGATCAGCCCCAGCATTTT. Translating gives CAISERGDQPQHF.

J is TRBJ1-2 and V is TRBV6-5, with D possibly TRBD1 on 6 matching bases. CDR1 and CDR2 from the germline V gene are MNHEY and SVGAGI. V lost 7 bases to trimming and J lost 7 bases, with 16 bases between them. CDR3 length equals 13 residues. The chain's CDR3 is CASTPRGGSGYTF. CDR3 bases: TGTGCCAGCACCCCACGAGGGGGTAGTGGCTACACCTTC.

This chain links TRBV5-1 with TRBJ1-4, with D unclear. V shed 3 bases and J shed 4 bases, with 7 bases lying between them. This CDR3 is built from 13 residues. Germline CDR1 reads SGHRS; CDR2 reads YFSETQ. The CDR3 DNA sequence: TGCGCCAGCAGCTCCTTTCTTAATGAAAAACTGTTTTTT. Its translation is CASSSFLNEKLFF.